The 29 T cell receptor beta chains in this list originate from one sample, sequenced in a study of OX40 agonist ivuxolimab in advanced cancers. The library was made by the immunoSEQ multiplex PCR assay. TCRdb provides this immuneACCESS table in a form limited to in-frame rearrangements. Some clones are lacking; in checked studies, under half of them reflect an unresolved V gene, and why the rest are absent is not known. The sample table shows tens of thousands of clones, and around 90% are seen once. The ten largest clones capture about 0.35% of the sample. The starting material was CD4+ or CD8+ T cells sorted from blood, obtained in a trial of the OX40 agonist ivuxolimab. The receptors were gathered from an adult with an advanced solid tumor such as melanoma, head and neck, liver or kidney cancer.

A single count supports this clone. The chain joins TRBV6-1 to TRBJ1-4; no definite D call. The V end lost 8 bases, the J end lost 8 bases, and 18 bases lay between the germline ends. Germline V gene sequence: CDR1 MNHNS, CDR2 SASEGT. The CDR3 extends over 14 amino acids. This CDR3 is CASVERGSGEKLFF. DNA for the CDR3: TGTGCCAGCGTGGAGAGAGGGAGCGGAGAAAAACTGTTTTTT.

The chain's CDR3 is CASSLGQTYNSPLHF. CDR3 sequence (DNA): TGTGCCAGCAGCTTGGGACAGACTTATAATTCACCCCTCCACTTT. V usage is TRBV5-6 and J usage is TRBJ1-6, with TRBD1 as a possible D gene (5 bases). CDR1 SGHDT and CDR2 YYEEEE come from the germline V gene. The CDR3 is 15 residues long. Trimming removed 0 bases at V and 4 bases at J, with 8 bases between.

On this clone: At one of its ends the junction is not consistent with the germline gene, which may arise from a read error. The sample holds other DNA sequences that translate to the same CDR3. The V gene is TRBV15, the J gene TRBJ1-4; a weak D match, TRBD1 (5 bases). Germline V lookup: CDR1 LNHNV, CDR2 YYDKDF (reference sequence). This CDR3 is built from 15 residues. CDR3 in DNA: TGTGCCACTAGCAGAGATCCGGGACTCCAAGAAAAACTGTTTTTT. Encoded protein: CATSRDPGLQEKLFF.

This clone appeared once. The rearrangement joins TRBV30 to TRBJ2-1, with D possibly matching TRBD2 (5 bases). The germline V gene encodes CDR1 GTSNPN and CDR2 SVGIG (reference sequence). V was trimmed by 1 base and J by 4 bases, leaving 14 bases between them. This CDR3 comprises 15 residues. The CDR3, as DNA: TGTGCCTGGAGTGCGGAGGCCATTAGTTACAATGAGCAGTTCTTC. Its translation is CAWSAEAISYNEQFF.

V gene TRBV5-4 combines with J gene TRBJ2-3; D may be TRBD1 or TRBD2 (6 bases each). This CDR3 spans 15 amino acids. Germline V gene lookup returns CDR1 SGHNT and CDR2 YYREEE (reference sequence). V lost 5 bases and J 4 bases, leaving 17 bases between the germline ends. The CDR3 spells CASRVPGGPPDTQYF. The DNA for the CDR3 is TGTGCCAGCAGAGTCCCCGGGGGCCCCCCAGATACGCAGTATTTT.

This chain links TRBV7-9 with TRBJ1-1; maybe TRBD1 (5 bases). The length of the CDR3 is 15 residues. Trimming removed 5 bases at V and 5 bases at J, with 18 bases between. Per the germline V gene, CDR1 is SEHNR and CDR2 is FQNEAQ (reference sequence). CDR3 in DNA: TGTGCCAGCAGCCCCCCGGGGGGTTTGGGTACTGAAGCTTTCTTT. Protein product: CASSPPGGLGTEAFF. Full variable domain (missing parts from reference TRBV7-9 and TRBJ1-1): DTGVSQNPRHKITKRGQNVTFRCDPISEHNRLYWYRQTLGQGPEFLTYFQNEAQLEKSRLLSDRFSAERPKGSFSTLEIQRTEQGDSAMYLCASSPPGGLGTEAFFGQGTRLTVV.

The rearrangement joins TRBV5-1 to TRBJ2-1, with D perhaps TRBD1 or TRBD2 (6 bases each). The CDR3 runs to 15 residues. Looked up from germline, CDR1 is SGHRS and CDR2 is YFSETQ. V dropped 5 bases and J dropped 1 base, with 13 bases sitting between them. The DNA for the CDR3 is TGCGCCAGCAGTTCTAGGGGGGAGTCCTACAATGAGCAGTTCTTC. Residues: CASSSRGESYNEQFF.

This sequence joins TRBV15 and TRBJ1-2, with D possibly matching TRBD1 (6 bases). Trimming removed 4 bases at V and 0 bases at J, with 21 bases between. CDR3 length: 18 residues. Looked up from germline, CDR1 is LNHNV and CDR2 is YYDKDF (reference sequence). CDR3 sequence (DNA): TGTGCCACCAGCACAACCAGGGGCGCCACCTCAGCTAACTATGGCTACACCTTC. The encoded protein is CATSTTRGATSANYGYTF.

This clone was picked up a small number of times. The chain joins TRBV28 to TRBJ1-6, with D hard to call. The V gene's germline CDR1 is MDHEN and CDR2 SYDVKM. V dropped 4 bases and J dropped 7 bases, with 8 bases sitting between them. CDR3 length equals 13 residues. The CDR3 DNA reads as TGTGCCAGCAGTTCCGACGGGAATTCACCCCTCCACTTT. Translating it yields CASSSDGNSPLHF.

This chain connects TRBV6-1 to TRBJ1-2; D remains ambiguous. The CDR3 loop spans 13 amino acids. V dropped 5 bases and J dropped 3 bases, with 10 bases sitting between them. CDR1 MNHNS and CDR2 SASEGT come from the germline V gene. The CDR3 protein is CASSLTRDYGYTF. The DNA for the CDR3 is TGTGCCAGCAGTTTGACCCGAGACTATGGCTACACCTTC.

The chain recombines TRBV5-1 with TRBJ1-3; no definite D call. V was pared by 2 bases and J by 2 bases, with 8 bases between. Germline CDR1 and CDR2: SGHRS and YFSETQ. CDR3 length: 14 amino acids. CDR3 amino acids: CASSLDTTGNTIYF. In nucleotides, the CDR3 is TGCGCCAGCAGCTTAGACACAACTGGAAACACCATATATTTT.

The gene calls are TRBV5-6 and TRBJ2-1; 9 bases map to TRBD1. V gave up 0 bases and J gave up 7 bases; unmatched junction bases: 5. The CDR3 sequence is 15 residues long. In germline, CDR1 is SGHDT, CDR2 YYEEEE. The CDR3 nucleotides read TGTGCCAGCAGCTTGGAACAGGGGGCGTATAATGAGCAGTTCTTC. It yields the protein CASSLEQGAYNEQFF.

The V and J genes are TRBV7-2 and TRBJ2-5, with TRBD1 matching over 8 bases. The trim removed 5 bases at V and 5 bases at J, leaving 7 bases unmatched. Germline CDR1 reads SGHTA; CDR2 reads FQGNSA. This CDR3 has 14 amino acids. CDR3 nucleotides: TGTGCCAGCAGCCCCCGTCGGGACAGGGAGACCCAGTACTTC. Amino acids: CASSPRRDRETQYF.

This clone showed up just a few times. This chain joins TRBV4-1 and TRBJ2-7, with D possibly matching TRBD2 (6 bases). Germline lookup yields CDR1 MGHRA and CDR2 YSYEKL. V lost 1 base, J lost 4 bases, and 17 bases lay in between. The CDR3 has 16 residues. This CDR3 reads CASSQAGSSVVYEQYF. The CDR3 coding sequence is TGCGCCAGCAGCCAAGCGGGTTCTAGCGTGGTATACGAGCAGTACTTC.

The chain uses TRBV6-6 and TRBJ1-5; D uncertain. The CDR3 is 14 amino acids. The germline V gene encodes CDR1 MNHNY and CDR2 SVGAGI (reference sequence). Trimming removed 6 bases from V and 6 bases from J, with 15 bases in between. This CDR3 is CASSRTVASQPQHF. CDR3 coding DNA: TGTGCCAGCAGCAGGACGGTAGCAAGTCAGCCCCAGCATTTT.

The CDR3 DNA is TGTGCCAGCAGCCCTAGGGACAGGGGGCAAGGCTACACCTTC. Protein: CASSPRDRGQGYTF. V gene TRBV7-3 combines with J gene TRBJ1-2; 12 bases agree with TRBD1. Looked up from germline, CDR1 is SGHTA and CDR2 is FQGTGA. Trimming cost V 5 bases and J 8 bases; bases outside gene matches: 6. The CDR3 consists of 14 residues.

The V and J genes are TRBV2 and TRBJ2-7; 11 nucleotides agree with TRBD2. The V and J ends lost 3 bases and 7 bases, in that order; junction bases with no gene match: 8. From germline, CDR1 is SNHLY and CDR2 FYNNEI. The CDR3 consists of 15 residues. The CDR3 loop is CASSEGLAGGWEQYF. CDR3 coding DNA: TGTGCCAGCAGTGAGGGCCTAGCGGGGGGCTGGGAGCAGTACTTC.

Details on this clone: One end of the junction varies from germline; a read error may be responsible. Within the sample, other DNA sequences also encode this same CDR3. Here the CDR3 DNA reads TGCGCTAGCAGAACCGGGACAGGGGGCACTAGGGACTATGGCTACACCTTC. Translated: CASRTGTGGTRDYGYTF. The chain carries TRBV5-1 and TRBJ1-2, with 12 bases fitting TRBD1. CDR3 length equals 17 residues. Germline V gene sequence: CDR1 SGHRS, CDR2 YFSETQ.

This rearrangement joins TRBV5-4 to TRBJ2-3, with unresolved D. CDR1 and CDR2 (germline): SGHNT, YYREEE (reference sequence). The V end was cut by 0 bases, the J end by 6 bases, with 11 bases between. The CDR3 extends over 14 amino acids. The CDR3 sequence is CASSLVASMDTQYF. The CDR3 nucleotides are TGTGCCAGCAGCTTGGTGGCCTCCATGGATACGCAGTATTTT.

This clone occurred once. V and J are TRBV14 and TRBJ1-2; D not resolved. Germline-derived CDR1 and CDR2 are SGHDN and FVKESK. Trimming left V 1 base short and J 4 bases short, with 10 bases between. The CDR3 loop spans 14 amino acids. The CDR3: CASSQGRISYGYTF. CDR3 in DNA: TGTGCCAGCAGCCAAGGTCGAATTTCCTATGGCTACACCTTC. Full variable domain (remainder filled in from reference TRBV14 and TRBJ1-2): EAGVTQFPSHSVIEKGQTVTLRCDPISGHDNLYWYRRVMGKEIKFLLHFVKESKQDESGMPNNRFLAERTGGTYSTLKVQPAELEDSGVYFCASSQGRISYGYTFGSGTRLTVV.

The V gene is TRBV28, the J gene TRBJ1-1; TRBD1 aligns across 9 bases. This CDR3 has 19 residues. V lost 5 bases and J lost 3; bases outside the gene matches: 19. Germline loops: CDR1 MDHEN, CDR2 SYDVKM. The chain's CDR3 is CASSTSSGTGFFGDTEAFF. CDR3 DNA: TGTGCCAGCAGTACCTCCTCCGGGACAGGGTTCTTTGGGGACACTGAAGCTTTCTTT.

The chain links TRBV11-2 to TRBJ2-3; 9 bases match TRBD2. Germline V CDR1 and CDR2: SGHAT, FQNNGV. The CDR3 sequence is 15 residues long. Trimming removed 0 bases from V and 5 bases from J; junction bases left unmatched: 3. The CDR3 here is CASSLDLAGRDTQYF. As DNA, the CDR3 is TGTGCCAGCAGCTTAGACCTAGCGGGGCGAGATACGCAGTATTTT.

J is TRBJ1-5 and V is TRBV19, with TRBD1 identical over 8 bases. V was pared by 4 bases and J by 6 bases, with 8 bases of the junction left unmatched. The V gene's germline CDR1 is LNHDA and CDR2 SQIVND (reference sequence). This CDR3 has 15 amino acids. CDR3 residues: CASSKGDRGVQPQHF. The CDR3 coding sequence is TGTGCCAGTAGTAAAGGAGACAGGGGAGTTCAGCCCCAGCATTTT.

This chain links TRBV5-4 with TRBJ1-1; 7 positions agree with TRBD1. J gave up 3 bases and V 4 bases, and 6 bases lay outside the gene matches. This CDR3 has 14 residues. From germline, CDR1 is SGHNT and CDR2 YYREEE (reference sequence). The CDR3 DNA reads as TGTGCCAGCAGCCCCGACAGGGTTGACACTGAAGCTTTCTTT. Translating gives CASSPDRVDTEAFF.

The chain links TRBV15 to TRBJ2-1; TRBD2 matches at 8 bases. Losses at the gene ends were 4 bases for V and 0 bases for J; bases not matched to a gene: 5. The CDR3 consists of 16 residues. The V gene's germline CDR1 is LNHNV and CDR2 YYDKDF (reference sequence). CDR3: CATSTGGGSSYNEQFF. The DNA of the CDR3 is TGTGCCACCAGCACGGGCGGGGGGAGCTCCTACAATGAGCAGTTCTTC. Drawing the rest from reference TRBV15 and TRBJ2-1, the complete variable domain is DAMVIQNPRYQVTQFGKPVTLSCSQTLNHNVMYWYQQKSSQAPKLLFHYYDKDFNNEADTPDNFQSRRPNTSFCFLDIRSPGLGDTAMYLCATSTGGGSSYNEQFFGPGTRLTVL.

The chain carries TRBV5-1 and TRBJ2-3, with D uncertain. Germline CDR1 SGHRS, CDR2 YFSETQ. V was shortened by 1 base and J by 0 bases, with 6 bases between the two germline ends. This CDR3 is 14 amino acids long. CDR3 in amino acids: CASSLTASTDTQYF. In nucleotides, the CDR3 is TGCGCCAGCAGCTTGACAGCTAGCACAGATACGCAGTATTTT.

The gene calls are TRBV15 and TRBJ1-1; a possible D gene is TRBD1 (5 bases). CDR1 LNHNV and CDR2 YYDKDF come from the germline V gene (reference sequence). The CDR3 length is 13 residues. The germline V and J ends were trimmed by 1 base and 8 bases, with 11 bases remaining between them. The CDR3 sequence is CATSRVWGTEAFF. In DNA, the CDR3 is TGTGCCACCAGCAGAGTCTGGGGGACCGAAGCTTTCTTT. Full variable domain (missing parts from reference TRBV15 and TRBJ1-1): DAMVIQNPRYQVTQFGKPVTLSCSQTLNHNVMYWYQQKSSQAPKLLFHYYDKDFNNEADTPDNFQSRRPNTSFCFLDIRSPGLGDTAMYLCATSRVWGTEAFFGQGTRLTVV.

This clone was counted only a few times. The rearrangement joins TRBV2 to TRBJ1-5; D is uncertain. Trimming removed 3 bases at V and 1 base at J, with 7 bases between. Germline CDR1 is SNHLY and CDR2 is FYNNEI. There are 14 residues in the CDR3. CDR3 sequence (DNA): TGTGCCAGCAGTGAGGGGTGGAGCAATCAGCCCCAGCATTTT. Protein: CASSEGWSNQPQHF.

CDR3 coding DNA: TGTGCCAGCAGCCGGACTGATTTCATGAACACTGAAGCTTTCTTT. This gives the protein CASSRTDFMNTEAFF. The chain carries TRBV11-2 and TRBJ1-1; D remains unclear. V was cut by 5 bases and J by 0 bases, with 13 bases left in between. The CDR3 extends over 15 amino acids. The germline CDR1 and CDR2 sequences are SGHAT and FQNNGV. Supplemented by reference TRBV11-2 and TRBJ1-1, the full variable domain reads EAGVAQSPRYKIIEKRQSVAFWCNPISGHATLYWYQQILGQGPKLLIQFQNNGVVDDSQLPKDRFSAERLKGVDSTLKIQPAKLEDSAVYLCASSRTDFMNTEAFFGQGTRLTVV.